This is a list of T cell receptor beta chains from one sample in a study of T cell repertoires in cytomegalovirus infection. The antigens of these receptors remain unknown. TCRdb called the reads again in MiXCR, with one record for every CDR3 protein. The table shows hundreds of thousands of distinct CDR3 sequences, with 30% to 40% occurring only once. Sample: cultured PBMCs, taken from culture after CMV antigen stimulation. The receptors come from a human donor in good health (CMV status not recorded). Some clones in this sample may be carry-over from other donors' samples. CDR3s include the opening cysteine and the closing phenylalanine or tryptophan. The order of the fields is D gene, clone size, J gene, V gene, CDR3 protein, CDR3 DNA. The D gene is left open where the match is weak. Clone sizes are given selectively: once, few, many, or a class where the clone is expanded.

NA	NA	TRBJ2-5	TRBV2	CASTLAGLDLPQETQYF	TGTGCCAGCACCCTCGCTGGGTTGGACCTCCCCCAAGAGACCCAGTACTTC
TRBD1	NA	TRBJ1-1	TRBV7-4	CASSERTGRTEAFF	TGTGCCAGCAGCGAGAGGACAGGGCGGACTGAAGCTTTCTTT
NA	NA	TRBJ1-4	TRBV7-9	CASSQRVGEKLFF	TGTGCCAGCAGCCAGAGGGTCGGGGAAAAACTGTTTTTT
TRBD2	NA	TRBJ2-7	TRBV4-1	CASSQKALAGGESYEQYF	TGCGCCAGCAGCCAAAAAGCCTTAGCGGGGGGGGAGAGCTACGAGCAGTACTTC
NA	NA	TRBJ2-5	TRBV4-2	CASSHPQETQYF	TGTGCCAGCAGCCACCCCCAAGAGACCCAGTACTTC
NA	NA	TRBJ2-7	TRBV7-2	CASTSRRGTYEQYF	TGTGCCAGCACCTCCCGTAGGGGTACCTACGAGCAGTACTTC
NA	NA	TRBJ2-1	TRBV3-1	CASSQGYYSYNEQFF	TGTGCCAGCAGCCAAGGATACTACTCCTACAATGAGCAGTTCTTC
TRBD1	few	TRBJ1-5	TRBV15	CATSRAGTGYQPQHF	TGTGCCACCAGCAGAGCTGGGACAGGTTATCAGCCCCAGCATTTT
NA	once	TRBJ2-2	TRBV12-3/TRBV12-4	CASSFNGGNMAGELFF	TGTGCCAGCAGTTTTAATGGAGGGAACATGGCCGGGGAGCTGTTTTTT
TRBD2	NA	TRBJ2-5	TRBV20-1	CSARTSGLFQETQYF	TGCAGTGCCCGGACTAGCGGACTATTCCAAGAGACCCAGTACTTC
NA	NA	TRBJ1-1	TRBV27	CASSLRGGDEAFF	TGTGCCAGCAGTTTAAGGGGAGGGGATGAAGCTTTCTTT
TRBD1	NA	TRBJ1-5	TRBV7-9	CASSLDMRRRGRLSNQPQHF	TGTGCCAGCAGCTTAGATATGCGACGCAGGGGGCGGCTTAGCAATCAGCCCCAGCATTTT
NA	once	TRBJ1-1	TRBV6-1	CASSESPPGNTEAFF	TGTGCCAGCAGTGAATCTCCCCCAGGGAACACTGAAGCTTTCTTT
NA	NA	TRBJ2-6	TRBV4-1	CASSQEWTGANVLTF	TGCGCCAGCAGCCAAGAGTGGACTGGGGCCAACGTCCTGACTTTC
TRBD2	few	TRBJ2-1	TRBV29-1	CSVAPGTSGNNEQFF	TGCAGCGTTGCCCCCGGGACTAGCGGAAACAATGAGCAGTTCTTC
NA	many	TRBJ1-5	TRBV7-8	CASSLGDAYFQPQHF	TGTGCCAGCAGCTTAGGGGACGCGTATTTTCAGCCCCAGCATTTT
NA	few	TRBJ1-2	TRBV7-2	CASSSPPPARGYTF	TGTGCCAGCAGCTCACCCCCCCCGGCCCGGGGCTACACCTTC
NA	NA	TRBJ2-3	TRBV7-6	CASSLLGQSTDTQYF	TGTGCCAGCAGCTTACTCGGACAGAGCACAGATACGCAGTATTTT
NA	few	TRBJ1-3	TRBV12-3/TRBV12-4	CASTLTLRRQVRNTIYF	TGTGCCAGCACCTTGACCCTTCGTAGACAGGTTCGAAACACCATATATTTT
TRBD1	NA	TRBJ1-5	TRBV28	CASSATGDYDQPQHF	TGTGCCAGCAGCGCGACAGGGGATTACGATCAGCCCCAGCATTTT
TRBD2	few	TRBJ2-7	TRBV29-1	CSVALAGNEQYF	TGCAGCGTTGCTCTAGCGGGAAACGAGCAGTACTTC
TRBD2	few	TRBJ2-3	TRBV7-2	CASSPTSGRRDTQYF	TGTGCCAGCAGCCCGACTAGCGGGAGAAGGGATACGCAGTATTTT
TRBD1	NA	TRBJ1-6	TRBV5-5	CASSLVGQAVPLHF	TGTGCCAGCAGCTTGGTGGGACAGGCGGTGCCCCTCCACTTT